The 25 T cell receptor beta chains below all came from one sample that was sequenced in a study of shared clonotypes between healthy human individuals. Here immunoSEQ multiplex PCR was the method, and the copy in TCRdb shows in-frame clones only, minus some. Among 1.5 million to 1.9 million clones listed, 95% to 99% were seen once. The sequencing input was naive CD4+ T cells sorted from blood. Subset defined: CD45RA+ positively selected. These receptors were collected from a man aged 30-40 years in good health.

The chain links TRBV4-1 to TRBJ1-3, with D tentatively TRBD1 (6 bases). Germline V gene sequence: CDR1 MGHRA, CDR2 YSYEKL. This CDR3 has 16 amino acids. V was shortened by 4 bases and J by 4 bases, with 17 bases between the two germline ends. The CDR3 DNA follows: TGCGCCAGCAGCCGTGAACAGGGATTACGGGGAAACACCATATATTTT. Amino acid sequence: CASSREQGLRGNTIYF.

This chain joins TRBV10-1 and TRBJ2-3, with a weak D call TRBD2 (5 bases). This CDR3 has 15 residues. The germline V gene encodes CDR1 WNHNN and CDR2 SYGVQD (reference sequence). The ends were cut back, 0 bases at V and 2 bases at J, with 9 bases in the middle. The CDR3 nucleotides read TGCGCCAGCAGTGAGTCGGACGGGGTCACAGATACGCAGTATTTT. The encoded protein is CASSESDGVTDTQYF.

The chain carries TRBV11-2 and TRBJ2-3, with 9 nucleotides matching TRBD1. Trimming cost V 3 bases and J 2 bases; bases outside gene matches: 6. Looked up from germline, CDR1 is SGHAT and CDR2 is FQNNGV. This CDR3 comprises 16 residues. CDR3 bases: TGTGCCAGCAGCTTTCTCAAACAGGGGGCCACAGATACGCAGTATTTT. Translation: CASSFLKQGATDTQYF.

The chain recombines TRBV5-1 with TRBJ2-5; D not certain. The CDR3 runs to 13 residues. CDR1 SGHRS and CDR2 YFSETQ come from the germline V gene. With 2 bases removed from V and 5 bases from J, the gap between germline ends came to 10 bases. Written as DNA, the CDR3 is TGCGCCAGCAGCTTCACCCCCCCGGAGACCCAGTACTTC. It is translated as CASSFTPPETQYF.

The CDR3 nucleotides read TGTGCCAGCAGCTTAGCGCGCTCCGCGACCTACGAGCAGTACTTC. It yields the protein CASSLARSATYEQYF. This chain uses TRBV7-2 with TRBJ2-7; the D is unclear. From germline, CDR1 is SGHTA and CDR2 FQGNSA. This CDR3 is built from 15 residues. The germline V and J ends were trimmed by 0 bases and 2 bases, with 11 bases remaining between them.

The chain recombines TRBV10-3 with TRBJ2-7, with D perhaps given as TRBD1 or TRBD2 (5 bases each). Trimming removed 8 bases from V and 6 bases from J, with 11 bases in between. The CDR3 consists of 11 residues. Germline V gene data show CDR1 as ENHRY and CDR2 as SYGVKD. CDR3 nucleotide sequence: TGTGCCATCCAGGGAGTTAGCGAGCAGTACTTC. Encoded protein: CAIQGVSEQYF.

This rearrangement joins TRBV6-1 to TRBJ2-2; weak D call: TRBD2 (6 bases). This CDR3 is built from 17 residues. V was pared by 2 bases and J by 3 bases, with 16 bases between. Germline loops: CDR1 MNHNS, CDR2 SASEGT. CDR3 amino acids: CASSEQRRVIDTGELFF. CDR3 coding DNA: TGTGCCAGCAGTGAACAGAGGAGGGTTATCGACACCGGGGAGCTGTTTTTT.

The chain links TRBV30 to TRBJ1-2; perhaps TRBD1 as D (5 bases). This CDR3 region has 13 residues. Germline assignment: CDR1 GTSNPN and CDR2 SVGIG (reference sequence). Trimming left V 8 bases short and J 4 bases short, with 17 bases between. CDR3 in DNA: TGTGCCGGACACAGGAAGGGCGCCTATGGCTACACCTTC. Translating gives CAGHRKGAYGYTF.

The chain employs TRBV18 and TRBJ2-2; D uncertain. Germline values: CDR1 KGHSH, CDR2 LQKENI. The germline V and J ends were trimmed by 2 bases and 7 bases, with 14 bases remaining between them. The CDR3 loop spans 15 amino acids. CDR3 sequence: CASSPGVTSYGELFF. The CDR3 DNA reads TGTGCCAGCTCACCAGGCGTCACCTCCTACGGGGAGCTGTTTTTT.

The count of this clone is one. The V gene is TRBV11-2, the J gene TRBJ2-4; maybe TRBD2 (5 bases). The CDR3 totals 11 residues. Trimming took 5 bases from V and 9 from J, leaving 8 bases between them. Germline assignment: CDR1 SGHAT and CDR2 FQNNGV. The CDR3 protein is CASSQAGIQYF. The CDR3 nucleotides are TGTGCCAGCAGCCAGGCGGGCATTCAGTACTTC. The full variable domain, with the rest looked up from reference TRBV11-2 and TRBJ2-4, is EAGVAQSPRYKIIEKRQSVAFWCNPISGHATLYWYQQILGQGPKLLIQFQNNGVVDDSQLPKDRFSAERLKGVDSTLKIQPAKLEDSAVYLCASSQAGIQYFGAGTRLSVL.

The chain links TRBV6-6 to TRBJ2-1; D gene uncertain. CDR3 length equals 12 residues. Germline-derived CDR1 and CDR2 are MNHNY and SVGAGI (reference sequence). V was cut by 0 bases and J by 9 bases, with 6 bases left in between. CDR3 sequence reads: CASSYSYGEQFF. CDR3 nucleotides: TGTGCCAGCAGTTACTCGTATGGTGAGCAGTTCTTC.

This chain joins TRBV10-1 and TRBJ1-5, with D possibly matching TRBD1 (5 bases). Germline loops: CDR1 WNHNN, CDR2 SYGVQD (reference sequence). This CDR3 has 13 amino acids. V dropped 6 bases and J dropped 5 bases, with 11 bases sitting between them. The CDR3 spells CASSGALDQPQHF. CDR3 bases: TGCGCCAGCAGCGGGGCCCTCGATCAGCCCCAGCATTTT.

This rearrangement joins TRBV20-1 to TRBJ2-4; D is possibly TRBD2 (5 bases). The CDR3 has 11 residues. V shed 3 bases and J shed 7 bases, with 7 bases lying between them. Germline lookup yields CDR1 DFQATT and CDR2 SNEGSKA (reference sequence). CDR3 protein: CSARVANIQYF. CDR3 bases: TGCAGTGCTAGGGTAGCGAACATTCAGTACTTC.

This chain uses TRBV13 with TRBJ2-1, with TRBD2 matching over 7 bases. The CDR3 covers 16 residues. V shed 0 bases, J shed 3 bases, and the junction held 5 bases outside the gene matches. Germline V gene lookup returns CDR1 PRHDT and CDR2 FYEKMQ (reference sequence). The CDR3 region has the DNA TGTGCCAGCAGCTTAGGCGTCCTAGCGGACTACAATGAGCAGTTCTTC. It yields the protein CASSLGVLADYNEQFF. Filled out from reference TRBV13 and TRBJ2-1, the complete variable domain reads AAGVIQSPRHLIKEKRETATLKCYPIPRHDTVYWYQQGPGQDPQFLISFYEKMQSDKGSIPDRFSAQQFSDYHSELNMSSLELGDSALYFCASSLGVLADYNEQFFGPGTRLTVL.

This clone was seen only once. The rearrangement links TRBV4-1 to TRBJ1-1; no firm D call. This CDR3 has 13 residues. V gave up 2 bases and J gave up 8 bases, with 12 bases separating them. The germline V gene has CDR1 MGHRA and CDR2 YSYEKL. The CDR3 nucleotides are TGCGCCAGCAGCCAAATCCTTAGAGGGGAAGCTTTCTTT. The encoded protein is CASSQILRGEAFF.

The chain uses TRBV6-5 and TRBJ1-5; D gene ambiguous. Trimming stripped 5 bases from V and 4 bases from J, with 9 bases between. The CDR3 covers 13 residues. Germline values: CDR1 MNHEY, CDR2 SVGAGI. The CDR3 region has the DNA TGTGCCAGCAGTCCCGCGGGGAATCAGCCCCAGCATTTT. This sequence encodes CASSPAGNQPQHF.

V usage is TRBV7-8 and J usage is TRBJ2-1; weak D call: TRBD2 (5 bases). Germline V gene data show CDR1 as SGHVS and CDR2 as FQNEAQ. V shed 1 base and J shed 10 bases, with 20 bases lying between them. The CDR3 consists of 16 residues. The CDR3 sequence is CASSLVGSSQVGEQFF. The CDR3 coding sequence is TGTGCCAGCAGCTTAGTAGGGTCTAGCCAGGTTGGAGAGCAGTTCTTC.

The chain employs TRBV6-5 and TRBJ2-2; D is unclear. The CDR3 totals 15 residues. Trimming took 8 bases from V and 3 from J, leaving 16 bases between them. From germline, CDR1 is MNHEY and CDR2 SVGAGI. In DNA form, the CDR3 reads TGTGCCAGCTTTGCGGCAAGCCGTTACACCGGGGAGCTGTTTTTT. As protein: CASFAASRYTGELFF.

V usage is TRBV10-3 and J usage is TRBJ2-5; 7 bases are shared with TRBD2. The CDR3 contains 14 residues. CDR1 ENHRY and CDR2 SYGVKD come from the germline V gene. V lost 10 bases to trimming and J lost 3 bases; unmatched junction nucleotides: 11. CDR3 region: CATEAPSGEETQYF. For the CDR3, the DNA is TGTGCCACCGAGGCCCCTAGCGGTGAAGAGACCCAGTACTTC.

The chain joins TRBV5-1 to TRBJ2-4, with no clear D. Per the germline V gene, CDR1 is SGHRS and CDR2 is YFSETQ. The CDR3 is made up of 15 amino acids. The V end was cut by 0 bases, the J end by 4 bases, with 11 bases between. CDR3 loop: CASSLASRLKNIQYF. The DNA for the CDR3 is TGCGCCAGCAGCTTGGCGTCCAGGCTTAAAAACATTCAGTACTTC.

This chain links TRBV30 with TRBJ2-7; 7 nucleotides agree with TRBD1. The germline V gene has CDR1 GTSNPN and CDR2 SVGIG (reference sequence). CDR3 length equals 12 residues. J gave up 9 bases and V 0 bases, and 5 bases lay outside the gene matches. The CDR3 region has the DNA TGTGCCTGGAGTGTAAAGGGACAGAGGCAGTACTTC. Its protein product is CAWSVKGQRQYF.

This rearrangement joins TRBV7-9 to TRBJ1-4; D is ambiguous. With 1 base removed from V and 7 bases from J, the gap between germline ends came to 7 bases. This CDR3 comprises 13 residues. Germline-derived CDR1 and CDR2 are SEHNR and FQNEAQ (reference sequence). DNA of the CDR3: TGTGCCAGCAGCTTAGGGCGGATTGAAAAACTGTTTTTT. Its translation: CASSLGRIEKLFF.

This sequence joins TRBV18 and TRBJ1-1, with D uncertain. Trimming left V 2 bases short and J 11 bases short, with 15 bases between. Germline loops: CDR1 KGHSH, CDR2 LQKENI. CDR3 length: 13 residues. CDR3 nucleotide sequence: TGTGCCAGCTCACCAGCGCAGGCTCGCGCCGCTTTCTTT. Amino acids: CASSPAQARAAFF.

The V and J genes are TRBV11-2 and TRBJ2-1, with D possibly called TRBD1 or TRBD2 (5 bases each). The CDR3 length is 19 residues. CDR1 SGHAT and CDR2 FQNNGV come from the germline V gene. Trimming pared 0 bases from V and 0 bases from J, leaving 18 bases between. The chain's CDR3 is CASSLDFNRGRSSYNEQFF. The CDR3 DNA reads TGTGCCAGCAGCTTAGATTTTAACCGGGGCCGAAGCTCCTACAATGAGCAGTTCTTC.

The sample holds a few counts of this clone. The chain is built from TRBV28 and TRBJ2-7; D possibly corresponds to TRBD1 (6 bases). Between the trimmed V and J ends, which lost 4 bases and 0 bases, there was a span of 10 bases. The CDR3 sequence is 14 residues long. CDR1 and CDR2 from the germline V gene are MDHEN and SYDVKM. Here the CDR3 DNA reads TGTGCCAGCAGTTGGGACACAAGCTCCTACGAGCAGTACTTC. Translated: CASSWDTSSYEQYF. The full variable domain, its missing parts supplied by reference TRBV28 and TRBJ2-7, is DVKVTQSSRYLVKRTGEKVFLECVQDMDHENMFWYRQDPGLGLRLIYFSYDVKMKEKGDIPEGYSVSREKKERFSLILESASTNQTSMYLCASSWDTSSYEQYFGPGTRLTVT.